Listed below are T cell receptor beta chains from one sample, sequenced in a study of cytomegalovirus exposure and HLA in healthy donors. Measured with immunoSEQ multiplex PCR; TCRdb has only the in-frame clones, and not every one. The sample has approximately 150,000 clones; more than 75% are singletons. The sample comprised PBMCs. These receptors all stem from a human donor in good health. CDR3s include the opening cysteine and the closing phenylalanine or tryptophan. A D gene is named only where the DNA matches it firmly. Only some rows state a clone size, as once, few, many or a class for expanded clones.

size: NA; D: NA; J: TRBJ2-2; V: TRBV18; DNA: TGTGCCAGCTCACCACCATCCCTCTTGAACACCGGGGAGCTGTTTTTT; CDR3: CASSPPSLLNTGELFF
size: NA; D: NA; J: TRBJ1-4; V: TRBV5-5; DNA: TGTGCCAGCAGCCAGGGGTCCCGAAGACTGTTTTTT; CDR3: CASSQGSRRLFF
size: NA; D: NA; J: TRBJ1-5; V: TRBV27; DNA: TGTGCCAGCAGTTTATTCATGGACAGTAGCAATCAGCCCCAGCATTTT; CDR3: CASSLFMDSSNQPQHF
size: NA; D: NA; J: TRBJ2-1; V: TRBV28; DNA: TGTGCCAGCAGCCCTACCGGGTGGAACGACAATGAGCAGTTCTTC; CDR3: CASSPTGWNDNEQFF
size: NA; D: TRBD1; J: TRBJ1-4; V: TRBV5-1; DNA: TGCGCAAGCAGGAGGACAGGGGGCAGGAATGAAAAACTGTTTTTT; CDR3: CASRRTGGRNEKLFF
size: NA; D: TRBD1; J: TRBJ1-1; V: TRBV18; DNA: TGTGCCAGCTCACCAGGGACAGGGAGGTTGGCTGAAGCTTTCTTT; CDR3: CASSPGTGRLAEAFF
size: NA; D: TRBD2; J: TRBJ2-5; V: TRBV27; DNA: TGTGCCAGCAGTTCGAGAATCCGGGGGGAAGAGACCCAGTACTTC; CDR3: CASSSRIRGEETQYF
size: once; D: TRBD1; J: TRBJ1-3; V: TRBV4-3; DNA: TGCGCCAGCAGCCAAGGATGGACAGGGCGAATCTCTGGAAACACCATATATTTT; CDR3: CASSQGWTGRISGNTIYF
size: NA; D: NA; J: TRBJ1-1; V: TRBV6-1; DNA: TGTGCCAGCAGTGAAAGGTCGGATATAGGGGAAACTGAAGCTTTCTTT; CDR3: CASSERSDIGETEAFF
size: NA; D: TRBD1; J: TRBJ2-7; V: TRBV5-1; DNA: TGCGCCAGCAGCTTGGGGGCCGGACAGGGCGGGTCCTACGAGCAGTACTTC; CDR3: CASSLGAGQGGSYEQYF